This TCR beta chain comes out of a study of blood T cell repertoires in COVID-19. The wider study: Specimens from acute and convalescent COVID-19 originated in the United States, Italy and Spain. T cells, B-cell-depleted T cells, or PBMCs supplied cDNA or gDNA.

There are 14 residues in the CDR3. V dropped 4 bases and J dropped 1 base, with 8 bases sitting between them. CDR1 is KGHDR, CDR2 SFDVKD, per germline. Under the authors' procedure: Reference gene primer amplification gave nucleated cell count estimates. Here immunoSEQ multiplex PCR was the method, and the copy in TCRdb shows in-frame clones only, minus some. For V, J and clone size, that table is used; D and trimming come from the DNA. The table records under 500,000 clones, 75% to 90% of them present only once. Sequencing was performed on peripheral blood. The receptor comes from a woman aged 30 to 39 with acute or convalescent COVID-19. The gene calls are TRBV24-1 and TRBJ2-3, with a possible D match to TRBD2 (6 bases). CDR3 region: CATSERGGTDTQYF. As DNA, the CDR3 is TGTGCCACCAGTGAGCGGGGAGGCACAGATACGCAGTATTTT.